A selection of T cell receptor beta chains follows, all from one sample in a study of shared clonotypes between healthy human individuals. TCRdb keeps only in-frame clones here, not all; method: immunoSEQ multiplex PCR. The sample contains 2 million to 3 million clones, more than 85% of which appear only once. Sample: naive CD4+ T cells from PBMCs. The source is a man aged 18 to 29 in good health. Some clones in this sample may be carry-over from other donors' samples. CDR3s include the opening cysteine and the closing phenylalanine or tryptophan. Each record gives: V gene, J gene, D gene, CDR3 protein. D genes are given only for firm matches.

V: TRBV5-4
J: TRBJ2-7
D: TRBD2
CDR3: CASGQAGGPYEQYF

V: TRBV25-1
J: TRBJ1-4
D: -
CDR3: CASSESSRGEKLFF

V: TRBV28
J: TRBJ2-5
D: -
CDR3: CASSLRALETQYF

V: TRBV15
J: TRBJ2-7
D: -
CDR3: CATSSNTLSYEQYF

V: TRBV5-1
J: TRBJ1-2
D: -
CDR3: CASSLPEQIYGYTF

V: TRBV9
J: TRBJ1-1
D: TRBD1
CDR3: CASSVDGQGDTEAFF

V: TRBV9
J: TRBJ1-3
D: -
CDR3: CASSVALVSSGNTIYF

V: TRBV7-2
J: TRBJ1-2
D: TRBD1
CDR3: CASSSQGTGDGYTF

V: TRBV18
J: TRBJ1-4
D: -
CDR3: CASSMWASQGNNEKLFF

V: TRBV9
J: TRBJ2-1
D: -
CDR3: CASSPFLLGPSSYNEQFF

V: TRBV2
J: TRBJ2-1
D: -
CDR3: CASVPGLHYNEQFF

V: TRBV28
J: TRBJ2-7
D: TRBD1
CDR3: CASSQKDRTGYEQYF

V: TRBV30
J: TRBJ1-2
D: -
CDR3: CAWSELPSYGYTF

V: TRBV7-2
J: TRBJ1-2
D: -
CDR3: CASSLGVSYGYTF

V: TRBV6-1
J: TRBJ2-5
D: -
CDR3: CASNWDRMVGTQYF

V: TRBV2
J: TRBJ1-2
D: -
CDR3: CASKDGNYGYTF

V: TRBV10-3
J: TRBJ1-2
D: -
CDR3: CAISESQGLGYTF

V: TRBV13
J: TRBJ2-7
D: -
CDR3: CASSEIGTRYEQYF

V: TRBV11-2
J: TRBJ1-1
D: -
CDR3: CASSFSAGLHTEAFF

V: TRBV7-9
J: TRBJ2-3
D: TRBD2
CDR3: CASSRGLVATDTQYF

V: TRBV28
J: TRBJ1-2
D: -
CDR3: CASSPRVLTYTF

V: TRBV7-8
J: TRBJ2-7
D: -
CDR3: CASSLVAGNGQYF

V: TRBV4-2
J: TRBJ2-7
D: -
CDR3: CASSQAGDSHYEQYF

V: TRBV5-1
J: TRBJ2-6
D: -
CDR3: CATRPRQTSGANVLTF

V: TRBV4-1
J: TRBJ2-2
D: -
CDR3: CASSQEVSGMNTGELFF

V: TRBV5-4
J: TRBJ2-1
D: -
CDR3: CASSSRAGSSYNEQFF

V: TRBV27
J: TRBJ1-2
D: -
CDR3: CASSFQGGYGYTF

V: TRBV19
J: TRBJ1-5
D: -
CDR3: CASSHQLGVRNQPQHF

V: TRBV4-2
J: TRBJ2-1
D: TRBD2
CDR3: CASSRNQLAGDRNEQFF

V: TRBV5-1
J: TRBJ2-1
D: TRBD2
CDR3: CASSLGLAGFNEQFF

V: TRBV10-3
J: TRBJ2-1
D: -
CDR3: CAIRAPGSYNEQFF

V: TRBV5-1
J: TRBJ1-2
D: TRBD1
CDR3: CASSLSTGFNGYTF

V: TRBV30
J: TRBJ2-1
D: -
CDR3: CAWSVNFADNEQFF

V: TRBV27
J: TRBJ1-2
D: -
CDR3: CASSPRGSLAVYTF

V: TRBV5-4
J: TRBJ1-1
D: -
CDR3: CASSLGQVNTEAFF

V: TRBV5-6
J: TRBJ2-5
D: -
CDR3: CASSLEGGFQETQYF

V: TRBV18
J: TRBJ1-1
D: TRBD1
CDR3: CASSPTGQTVIEAFF

V: TRBV7-9
J: TRBJ1-5
D: -
CDR3: CASSLGGSQPQHF

V: TRBV11-2
J: TRBJ1-5
D: -
CDR3: CVSSLVGRDSNQPQHF

V: TRBV4-1
J: TRBJ2-7
D: TRBD2
CDR3: CASSQGLRTSGTRPYEQYF

V: TRBV2
J: TRBJ1-4
D: -
CDR3: CASSASLRSREKLFF

V: TRBV5-6
J: TRBJ2-5
D: -
CDR3: CASSHRSVTGLQETQYF

V: TRBV7-2
J: TRBJ2-7
D: -
CDR3: CASSLGRYSYEQYF

V: TRBV19
J: TRBJ2-1
D: -
CDR3: CASSIGIDRRNEQFF

V: TRBV9
J: TRBJ1-1
D: -
CDR3: CASSVGGEAFF

V: TRBV6-5
J: TRBJ1-1
D: -
CDR3: CASSYSEGRAFF

V: TRBV7-9
J: TRBJ2-6
D: -
CDR3: CASSQKQGSGANVLTF

V: TRBV6-4
J: TRBJ1-1
D: -
CDR3: CASSVGPRGTEAFF

V: TRBV6-1
J: TRBJ1-2
D: -
CDR3: CASRVPGAANYGYTF

V: TRBV6-6
J: TRBJ2-5
D: -
CDR3: CASSTREGQETQYF

V: TRBV11-3
J: TRBJ2-1
D: TRBD2
CDR3: CASSSDGTSNNEQFF

V: TRBV10-1
J: TRBJ2-6
D: -
CDR3: CASRSHRAGANVLTF

V: TRBV5-1
J: TRBJ2-1
D: -
CDR3: CASSWQGSGSSYNEQFF

V: TRBV6-5
J: TRBJ2-1
D: TRBD2
CDR3: CASRKLAEQFF